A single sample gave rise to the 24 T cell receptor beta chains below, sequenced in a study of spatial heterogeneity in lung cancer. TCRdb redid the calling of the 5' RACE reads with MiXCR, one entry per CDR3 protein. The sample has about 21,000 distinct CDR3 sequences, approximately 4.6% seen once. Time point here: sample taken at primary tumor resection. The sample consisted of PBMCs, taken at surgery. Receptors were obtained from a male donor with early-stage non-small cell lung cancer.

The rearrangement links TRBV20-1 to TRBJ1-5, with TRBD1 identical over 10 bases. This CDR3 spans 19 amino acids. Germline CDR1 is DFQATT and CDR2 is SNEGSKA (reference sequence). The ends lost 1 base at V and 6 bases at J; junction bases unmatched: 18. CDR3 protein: CSARVPRGTGASGGQPQHF. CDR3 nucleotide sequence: TGCAGTGCTAGAGTACCCCGAGGGACAGGGGCCTCGGGGGGTCAGCCCCAGCATTTT.

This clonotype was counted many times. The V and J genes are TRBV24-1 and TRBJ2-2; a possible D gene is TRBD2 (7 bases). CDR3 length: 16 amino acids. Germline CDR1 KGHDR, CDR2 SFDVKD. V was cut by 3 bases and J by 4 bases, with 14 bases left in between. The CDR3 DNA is TGTGCCACCAGTGATACACGGGGGGCGGCCACCGGGGAGCTGTTTTTT. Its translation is CATSDTRGAATGELFF.

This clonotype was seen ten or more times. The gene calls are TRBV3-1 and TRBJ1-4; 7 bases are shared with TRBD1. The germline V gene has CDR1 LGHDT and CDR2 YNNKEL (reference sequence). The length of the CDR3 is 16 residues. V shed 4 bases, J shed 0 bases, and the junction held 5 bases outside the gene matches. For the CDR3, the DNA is TGTGCCAGCAGCCGGGACAGTTTTGCAACTAATGAAAAACTGTTTTTT. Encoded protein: CASSRDSFATNEKLFF.

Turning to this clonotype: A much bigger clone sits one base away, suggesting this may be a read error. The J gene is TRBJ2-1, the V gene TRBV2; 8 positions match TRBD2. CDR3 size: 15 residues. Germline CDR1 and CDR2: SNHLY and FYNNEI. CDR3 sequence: CASRAGGVIYIEQFF. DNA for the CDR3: TGTGCCAGCAGGGCCGGGGGGGTCATCTACATTGAGCAGTTCTTC.

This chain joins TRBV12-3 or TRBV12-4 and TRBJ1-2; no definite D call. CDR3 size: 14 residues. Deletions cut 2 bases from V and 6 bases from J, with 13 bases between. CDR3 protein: CASSLSGRRNGYTF. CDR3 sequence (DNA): TGTGCCAGCAGTTTAAGTGGCAGACGAAATGGCTACACCTTC.

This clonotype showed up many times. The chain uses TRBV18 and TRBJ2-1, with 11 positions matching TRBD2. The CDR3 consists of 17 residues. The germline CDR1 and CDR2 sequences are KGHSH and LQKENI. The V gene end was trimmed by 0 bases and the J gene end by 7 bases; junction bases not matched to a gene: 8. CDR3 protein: CASSPPSSGGTGNEQFF. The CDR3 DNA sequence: TGTGCCAGCTCACCACCGTCTAGCGGGGGGACTGGAAATGAGCAGTTCTTC. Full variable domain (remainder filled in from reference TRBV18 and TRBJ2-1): NAGVMQNPRHLVRRRGQEARLRCSPMKGHSHVYWYRQLPEEGLKFMVYLQKENIIDESGMPKERFSAEFPKEGPSILRIQQVVRGDSAAYFCASSPPSSGGTGNEQFFGPGTRLTVL.

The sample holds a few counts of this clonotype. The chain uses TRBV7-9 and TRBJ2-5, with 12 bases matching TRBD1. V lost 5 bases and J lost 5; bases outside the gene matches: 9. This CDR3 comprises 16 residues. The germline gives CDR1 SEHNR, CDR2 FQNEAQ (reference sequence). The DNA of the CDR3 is TGTGCCAGCAGCGTGACCGGGACAGGGGGCCAGGAGACCCAGTACTTC. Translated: CASSVTGTGGQETQYF.

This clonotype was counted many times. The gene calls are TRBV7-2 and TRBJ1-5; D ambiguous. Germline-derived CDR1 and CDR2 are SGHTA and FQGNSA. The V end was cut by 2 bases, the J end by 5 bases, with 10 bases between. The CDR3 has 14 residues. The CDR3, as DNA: TGTGCCAGCAGCTTAAAGGGTATCGATCAGCCCCAGCATTTT. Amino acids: CASSLKGIDQPQHF.

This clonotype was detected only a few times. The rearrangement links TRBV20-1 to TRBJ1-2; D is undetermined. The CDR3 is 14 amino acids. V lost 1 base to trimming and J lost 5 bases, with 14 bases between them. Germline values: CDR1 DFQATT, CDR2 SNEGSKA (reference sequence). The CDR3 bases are TGCAGTGCTAGAGTCCCTGTTCTATCTTATGGCTACACCTTC. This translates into CSARVPVLSYGYTF.

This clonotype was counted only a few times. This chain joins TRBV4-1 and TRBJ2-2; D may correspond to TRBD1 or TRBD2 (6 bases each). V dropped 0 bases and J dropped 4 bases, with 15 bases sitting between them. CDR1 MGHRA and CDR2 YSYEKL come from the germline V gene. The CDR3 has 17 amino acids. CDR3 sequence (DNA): TGCGCCAGCAGCCAAGATGGGGGGCTCGGTGGCACCGGGGAGCTGTTTTTT. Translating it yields CASSQDGGLGGTGELFF.

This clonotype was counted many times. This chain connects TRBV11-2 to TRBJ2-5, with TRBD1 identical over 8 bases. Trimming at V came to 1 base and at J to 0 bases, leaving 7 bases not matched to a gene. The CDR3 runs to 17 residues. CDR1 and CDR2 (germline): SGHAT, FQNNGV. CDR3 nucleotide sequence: TGTGCCAGCAGCTTAGGGTTGACAGGGGAGTACCAAGAGACCCAGTACTTC. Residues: CASSLGLTGEYQETQYF.

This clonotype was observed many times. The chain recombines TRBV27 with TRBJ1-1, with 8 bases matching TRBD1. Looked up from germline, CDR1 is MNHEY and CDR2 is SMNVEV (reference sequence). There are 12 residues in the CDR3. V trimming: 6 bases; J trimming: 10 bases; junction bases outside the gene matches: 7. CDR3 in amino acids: CASRKDRATAFF. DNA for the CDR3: TGTGCCAGCAGGAAGGACAGGGCCACAGCTTTCTTT.

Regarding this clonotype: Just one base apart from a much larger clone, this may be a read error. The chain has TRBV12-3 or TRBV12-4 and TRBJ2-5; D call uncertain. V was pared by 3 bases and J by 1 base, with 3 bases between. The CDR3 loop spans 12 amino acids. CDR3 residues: CASSFVQETQYF. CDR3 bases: TGTGCCAGCAGTTTCGTCCAAGAGACCCAGTACTTC.

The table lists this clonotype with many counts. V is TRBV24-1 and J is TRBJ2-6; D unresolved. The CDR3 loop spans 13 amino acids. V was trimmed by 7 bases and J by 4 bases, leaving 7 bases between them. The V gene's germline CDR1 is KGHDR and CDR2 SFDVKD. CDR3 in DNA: TGTGCCACCAGGGATCCGGGGGCCAACGTCCTGACTTTC. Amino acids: CATRDPGANVLTF.

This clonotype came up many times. In DNA form, the CDR3 reads TGTGCCAGCAGCGTCGGATCATACCAAGAGACCCAGTACTTC. As protein: CASSVGSYQETQYF. The chain combines TRBV9 with TRBJ2-5; D call uncertain. Germline V lookup: CDR1 SGDLS, CDR2 YYNGEE. V lost 2 bases to trimming and J lost 0 bases, with 8 bases between them. The CDR3 covers 14 residues. Complete variable domain (other parts from reference TRBV9 and TRBJ2-5): DSGVTQTPKHLITATGQRVTLRCSPRSGDLSVYWYQQSLDQGLQFLIQYYNGEERAKGNILERFSAQQFPDLHSELNLSSLELGDSALYFCASSVGSYQETQYFGPGTRLLVL.

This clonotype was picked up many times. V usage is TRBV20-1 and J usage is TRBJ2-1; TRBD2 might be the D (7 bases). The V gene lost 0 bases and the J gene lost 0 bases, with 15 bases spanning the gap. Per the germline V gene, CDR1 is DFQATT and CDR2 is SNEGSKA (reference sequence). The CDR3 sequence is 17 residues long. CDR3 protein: CSARDPGGGDSYNEQFF. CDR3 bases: TGCAGTGCTAGAGATCCCGGAGGGGGGGACTCCTACAATGAGCAGTTCTTC.

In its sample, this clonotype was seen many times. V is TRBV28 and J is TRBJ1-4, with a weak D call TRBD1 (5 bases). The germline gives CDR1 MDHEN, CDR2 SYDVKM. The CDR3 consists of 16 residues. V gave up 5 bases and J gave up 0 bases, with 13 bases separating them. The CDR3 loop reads CASSPRGSATNEKLFF. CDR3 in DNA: TGTGCCAGCAGTCCACGGGGGAGTGCAACTAATGAAAAACTGTTTTTT. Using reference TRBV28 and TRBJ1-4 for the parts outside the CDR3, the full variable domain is DVKVTQSSRYLVKRTGEKVFLECVQDMDHENMFWYRQDPGLGLRLIYFSYDVKMKEKGDIPEGYSVSREKKERFSLILESASTNQTSMYLCASSPRGSATNEKLFFGSGTQLSVL.

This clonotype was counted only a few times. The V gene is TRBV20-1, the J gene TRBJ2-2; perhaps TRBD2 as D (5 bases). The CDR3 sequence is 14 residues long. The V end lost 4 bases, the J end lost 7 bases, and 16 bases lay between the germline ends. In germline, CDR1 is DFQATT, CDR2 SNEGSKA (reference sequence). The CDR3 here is CSATLDLADGELFF. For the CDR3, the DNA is TGCAGTGCTACTCTGGACCTAGCCGACGGGGAGCTGTTTTTT.

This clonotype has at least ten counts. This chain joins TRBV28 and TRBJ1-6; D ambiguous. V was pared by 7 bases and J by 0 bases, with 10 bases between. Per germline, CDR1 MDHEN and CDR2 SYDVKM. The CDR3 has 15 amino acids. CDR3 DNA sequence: TGTGCCAGCATTACCAGTAGCTCCTATAATTCACCCCTCCACTTT. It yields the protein CASITSSSYNSPLHF.

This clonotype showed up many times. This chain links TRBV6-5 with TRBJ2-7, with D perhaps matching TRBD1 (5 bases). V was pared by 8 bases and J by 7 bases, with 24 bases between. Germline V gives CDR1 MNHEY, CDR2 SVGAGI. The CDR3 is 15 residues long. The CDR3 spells CASRVTASPTREQYF. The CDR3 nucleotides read TGTGCCAGCCGGGTGACAGCTTCCCCTACTCGGGAGCAGTACTTC.

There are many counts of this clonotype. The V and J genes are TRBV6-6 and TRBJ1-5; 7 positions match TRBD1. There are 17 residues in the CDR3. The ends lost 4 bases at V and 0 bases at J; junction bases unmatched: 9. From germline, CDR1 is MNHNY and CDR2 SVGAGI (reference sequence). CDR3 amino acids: CASSFSGRGDSNQPQHF. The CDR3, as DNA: TGTGCCAGCAGTTTCTCCGGCAGGGGGGATAGCAATCAGCCCCAGCATTTT.

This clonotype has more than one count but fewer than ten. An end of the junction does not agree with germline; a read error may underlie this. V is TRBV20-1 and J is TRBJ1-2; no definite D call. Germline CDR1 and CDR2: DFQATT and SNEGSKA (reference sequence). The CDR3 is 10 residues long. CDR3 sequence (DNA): TGTGGGTTGGCGGCCTATGGCTACACCTTC. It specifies CGLAAYGYTF.

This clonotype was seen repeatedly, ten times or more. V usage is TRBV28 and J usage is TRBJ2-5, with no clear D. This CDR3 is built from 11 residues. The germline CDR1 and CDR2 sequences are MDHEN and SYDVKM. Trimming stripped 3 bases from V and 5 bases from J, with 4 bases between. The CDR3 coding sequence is TGTGCCAGCAGTTTCGGCGAGACCCAGTACTTC. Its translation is CASSFGETQYF.

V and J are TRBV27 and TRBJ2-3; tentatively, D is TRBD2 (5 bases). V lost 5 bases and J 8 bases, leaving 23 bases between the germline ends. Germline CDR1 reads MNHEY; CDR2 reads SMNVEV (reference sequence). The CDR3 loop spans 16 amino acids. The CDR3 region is CASSPLRDQATGTQYF. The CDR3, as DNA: TGTGCCAGCAGTCCCCTCCGGGATCAAGCTACGGGTACGCAGTATTTT.